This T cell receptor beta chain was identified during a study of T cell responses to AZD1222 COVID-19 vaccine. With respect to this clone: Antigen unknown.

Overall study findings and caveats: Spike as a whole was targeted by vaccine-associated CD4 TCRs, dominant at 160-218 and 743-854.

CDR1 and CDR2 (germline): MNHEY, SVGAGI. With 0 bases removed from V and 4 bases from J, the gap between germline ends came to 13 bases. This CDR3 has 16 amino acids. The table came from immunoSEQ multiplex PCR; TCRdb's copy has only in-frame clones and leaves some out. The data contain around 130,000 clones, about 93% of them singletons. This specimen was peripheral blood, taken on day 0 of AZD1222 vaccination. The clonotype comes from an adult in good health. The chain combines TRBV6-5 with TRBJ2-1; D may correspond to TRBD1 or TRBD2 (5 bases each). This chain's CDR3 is CASSYSLRDGYNEQFF. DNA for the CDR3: TGTGCCAGCAGTTACTCGCTCCGGGACGGTTACAATGAGCAGTTCTTC.